Each of the 24 T cell receptor beta chains below was sequenced from the same sample in a study of shared clonotypes between healthy human individuals. TCRdb's copy holds only in-frame clones and misses some; the assay was immunoSEQ multiplex PCR. Among about 2 million clones listed, around 95% were seen once. The sample consisted of naive CD4+ T cells sorted from blood. Indicated subset: CD45RA+ positively selected. Source of these receptors: a young man in good health.

Regarding this clone: A much more abundant neighbour one base away suggests this may be a read error. The chain carries TRBV7-2 and TRBJ1-1, with D possibly being TRBD1 (5 bases). CDR1 is SGHTA and CDR2 is FQGNSA in the germline V gene. This CDR3 spans 14 amino acids. Trimming took off 2 bases at V and 1 base at J, with 8 bases between the two ends. The CDR3 bases are TGTGCCAGCAGCTTATACGGGGGGAACACTGAAGCTTTCTTT. Translating gives CASSLYGGNTEAFF.

The chain is built from TRBV4-1 and TRBJ1-1; no definite D call. V lost 0 bases, J lost 0 bases, and 5 bases lay in between. CDR3 length: 14 amino acids. In germline, CDR1 is MGHRA, CDR2 YSYEKL. The CDR3 protein is CASSQDYVNTEAFF. The CDR3 DNA follows: TGCGCCAGCAGCCAAGATTATGTGAACACTGAAGCTTTCTTT.

The V and J genes are TRBV11-1 and TRBJ2-2; D might be TRBD1 or TRBD2, each matching 6 bases. The CDR3 loop spans 16 amino acids. Trimming left V 10 bases short and J 0 bases short, with 18 bases between. Germline V gene data show CDR1 as SGHAT and CDR2 as FQDESV (reference sequence). CDR3 region: CATKGGAGPNTGELFF. As DNA, the CDR3 is TGTGCCACCAAAGGGGGTGCGGGGCCGAACACCGGGGAGCTGTTTTTT. Full variable domain (rest looked up from reference TRBV11-1 and TRBJ2-2): EAEVAQSPRYKITEKSQAVAFWCDPISGHATLYWYRQILGQGPELLVQFQDESVVDDSQLPKDRFSAERLKGVDSTLKIQPAELGDSAMYLCATKGGAGPNTGELFFGEGSRLTVL.

The CDR3 protein is CASSQAVSDRDTIYF. The CDR3 DNA follows: TGCGCCAGCAGCCAAGCGGTCTCGGACAGGGACACCATATATTTT. The J gene is TRBJ1-3, the V gene TRBV4-1; 8 nucleotides agree with TRBD1. V trimming: 1 base; J trimming: 8 bases; junction bases outside the gene matches: 7. Germline V gene sequence: CDR1 MGHRA, CDR2 YSYEKL. The CDR3 has 15 amino acids.

The CDR3 nucleotides are TGCGCCAGCAGTGAGCCCGGACTAGTGGAGACCCAGTACTTC. Translated, it gives CASSEPGLVETQYF. The chain is built from TRBV10-2 and TRBJ2-5, with 7 bases fitting TRBD2. J lost 5 bases, V lost 2 bases, and 5 bases had no gene match. CDR3 length: 14 amino acids. CDR1 is WSHSY, CDR2 SAAADI, per germline.

J is TRBJ2-5 and V is TRBV10-3; D gene uncertain. V lost 3 bases and J 1 base, leaving 6 bases between the germline ends. The CDR3 has 13 amino acids. Germline V gene sequence: CDR1 ENHRY, CDR2 SYGVKD. CDR3 DNA sequence: TGTGCCATCAGTGACGTCCCCCAAGAGACCCAGTACTTC. It is translated as CAISDVPQETQYF.

The V gene is TRBV6-5, the J gene TRBJ2-7; D may match TRBD1 or TRBD2 (6 bases each). V lost 0 bases and J lost 3, with 15 bases in between. The CDR3 covers 16 residues. The germline V gene has CDR1 MNHEY and CDR2 SVGAGI. CDR3 bases: TGTGCCAGCAGTTACTCCTTGGCGGGACAAGGCTACGAGCAGTACTTC. It translates to CASSYSLAGQGYEQYF.

The chain joins TRBV19 to TRBJ1-6, with no clear D. CDR3 length: 13 amino acids. Germline V gene data show CDR1 as LNHDA and CDR2 as SQIVND (reference sequence). V lost 3 bases and J lost 7, with 7 bases in between. In nucleotides, the CDR3 is TGTGCCAGTAGTATTAGGGAGAATTCACCCCTCCACTTT. This encodes CASSIRENSPLHF. Supplemented by reference TRBV19 and TRBJ1-6, the full variable domain reads DGGITQSPKYLFRKEGQNVTLSCEQNLNHDAMYWYRQDPGQGLRLIYYSQIVNDFQKGDIAEGYSVSREKKESFPLTVTSAQKNPTAFYLCASSIRENSPLHFGNGTRLTVT.

The chain recombines TRBV19 with TRBJ2-2; D is uncertain. The CDR3 length is 15 residues. Germline V gene lookup returns CDR1 LNHDA and CDR2 SQIVND (reference sequence). Trimming took 8 bases from V and 0 from J, leaving 13 bases between them. DNA of the CDR3: TGTGCCAGTCTCCGGGCGGCCTCGAACACCGGGGAGCTGTTTTTT. Translated, it gives CASLRAASNTGELFF.

The chain has TRBV7-3 and TRBJ2-1; D ambiguous. Germline lookup yields CDR1 SGHTA and CDR2 FQGTGA. The CDR3 has 15 amino acids. Trimming left V 5 bases short and J 2 bases short, with 13 bases between. This CDR3 is CASSPNVGTYNEQFF. CDR3 nucleotide sequence: TGTGCCAGCAGCCCGAACGTAGGGACCTACAATGAGCAGTTCTTC.

The V call is TRBV10-3, the J call TRBJ1-6; D ambiguous. The germline V gene has CDR1 ENHRY and CDR2 SYGVKD. Trimming stripped 8 bases from V and 7 bases from J, with 12 bases between. The CDR3 has 13 amino acids. CDR3 residues: CAISRDENSPLHF. The DNA for the CDR3 is TGTGCCATCTCGAGGGATGAGAATTCACCCCTCCACTTT.

V gene TRBV5-8 combines with J gene TRBJ2-7; TRBD2 might be the D (5 bases). CDR3 length equals 14 residues. The V gene's germline CDR1 is SGHTS and CDR2 YDEGEE. Trimming stripped 3 bases from V and 2 bases from J, with 12 bases between. The CDR3 is CASSSGVRTYEQYF. The CDR3 DNA is TGTGCCAGCAGCTCCGGGGTGAGAACCTACGAGCAGTACTTC.

J is TRBJ1-4 and V is TRBV25-1; weak D call: TRBD1 (5 bases). Germline V lookup: CDR1 MGHDK, CDR2 SYGVNS. V was clipped by 5 bases and J by 5 bases, with 15 bases between them. This CDR3 has 15 residues. The CDR3 coding sequence is TGTGCCAGCAGTAACCTGGGACCGAAGAATGAAAAACTGTTTTTT. Translation: CASSNLGPKNEKLFF.

The J gene is TRBJ2-3, the V gene TRBV2; possibly TRBD2 for D (5 bases). The V end lost 7 bases, the J end lost 0 bases, and 11 bases lay between the germline ends. The CDR3 consists of 14 residues. Per germline, CDR1 SNHLY and CDR2 FYNNEI. In DNA, the CDR3 is TGTGCCAGCACGGACTTAACTAGCACAGATACGCAGTATTTT. Encoded protein: CASTDLTSTDTQYF.

The chain combines TRBV27 with TRBJ2-7; no firm D call. Trimming took 5 bases from V and 2 from J, leaving 16 bases between them. Germline-derived CDR1 and CDR2 are MNHEY and SMNVEV (reference sequence). This CDR3 spans 15 amino acids. In DNA form, the CDR3 reads TGTGCCAGCAGTCCGGACGGCGTCTGGGCCTACGAGCAGTACTTC. Translation: CASSPDGVWAYEQYF.

This clone was recorded at least ten times. This same CDR3 is encoded by further DNA sequences in the sample. This chain connects TRBV13 to TRBJ2-7; 7 positions agree with TRBD1. The CDR3 length is 15 residues. After removal of 3 bases from V and 2 bases from J, the junction contained 7 bases not matched to a gene. The germline CDR1 and CDR2 sequences are PRHDT and FYEKMQ (reference sequence). CDR3 region: CASSFLLQGAYEQYF. CDR3 coding DNA: TGTGCCAGCAGCTTCTTGTTGCAGGGGGCCTACGAGCAGTACTTC.

Concerning this clone itself: A junction end diverges from the germline sequence, so it may reflect a read error. V gene TRBV7-7 combines with J gene TRBJ2-5; TRBD2 agrees at 7 bases. This CDR3 has 14 residues. From germline, CDR1 is SSHAT and CDR2 FNYEAQ (reference sequence). The CDR3 nucleotides read TGTGCTAGCAGTTCGGGGGGAGGGCGAGAGACCCAGTACTTC. This sequence encodes CASSSGGGRETQYF.

V is TRBV6-5 and J is TRBJ1-1; possibly TRBD1 for D (5 bases). Trimming pared 2 bases from V and 0 bases from J, leaving 13 bases between. The CDR3 sequence is 16 residues long. Germline CDR1 reads MNHEY; CDR2 reads SVGAGI. As DNA, the CDR3 is TGTGCCAGCAGTTACACCCGACAGAGCATGAACACTGAAGCTTTCTTT. It is translated as CASSYTRQSMNTEAFF.

The chain employs TRBV18 and TRBJ1-2, with 8 bases identical to TRBD1. This CDR3 is built from 14 residues. Per germline, CDR1 KGHSH and CDR2 LQKENI. The V gene end was trimmed by 6 bases and the J gene end by 2 bases; junction bases not matched to a gene: 5. The chain's CDR3 is CASSGTGTNYGYTF. The CDR3 DNA reads as TGTGCCAGCTCGGGGACAGGAACCAACTATGGCTACACCTTC.

This clone was seen a single time. The chain is built from TRBV7-9 and TRBJ2-2; tentatively, D is TRBD1 (5 bases). CDR3 length: 14 amino acids. V was clipped by 2 bases and J by 3 bases, with 7 bases between them. Germline-derived CDR1 and CDR2 are SEHNR and FQNEAQ (reference sequence). Written as DNA, the CDR3 is TGTGCCAGCAGCTTAACGACAGACACCGGGGAGCTGTTTTTT. Its protein is CASSLTTDTGELFF.

About this clone: The sample has other DNA sequences that encode this CDR3 too. The genes are TRBV19 and TRBJ1-1; possibly TRBD1 for D (5 bases). The V gene's germline CDR1 is LNHDA and CDR2 SQIVND (reference sequence). This CDR3 has 14 amino acids. The V end was cut by 4 bases, the J end by 0 bases, with 9 bases between. CDR3 bases: TGTGCCAGTAGTAAAGGGGCCTTGAACACTGAAGCTTTCTTT. Translated: CASSKGALNTEAFF. Based on the CDR3 plus reference TRBV19 and TRBJ1-1, the full variable domain is DGGITQSPKYLFRKEGQNVTLSCEQNLNHDAMYWYRQDPGQGLRLIYYSQIVNDFQKGDIAEGYSVSREKKESFPLTVTSAQKNPTAFYLCASSKGALNTEAFFGQGTRLTVV.

The chain uses TRBV6-5 and TRBJ2-3; 10 nucleotides match TRBD2. The CDR3 has 12 amino acids. V dropped 6 bases and J dropped 14; count of bases not matched to a gene: 8. The germline gives CDR1 MNHEY, CDR2 SVGAGI. CDR3 nucleotides: TGTGCCAGCAGCCGGAGCGGGGGGGCCATGTATTTT. Its translation is CASSRSGGAMYF.

The rearrangement joins TRBV27 to TRBJ2-1; 11 bases match TRBD2. Germline trimming cut 4 bases from V and 5 bases from J; bases unmatched to any gene: 4. Per the germline V gene, CDR1 is MNHEY and CDR2 is SMNVEV (reference sequence). CDR3 length equals 15 residues. For the CDR3, the DNA is TGTGCCAGCAGTTCTCCTAGCGGGAGGCACAATGAGCAGTTCTTC. It translates to CASSSPSGRHNEQFF.

The chain combines TRBV4-3 with TRBJ2-7; D unresolved. Germline CDR1 reads LGHNA; CDR2 reads YSLEER. The ends were cut back, 0 bases at V and 5 bases at J, with 26 bases in the middle. The CDR3 covers 19 residues. Here the CDR3 reads CASSQDRPTWSSYGDEQYF. The CDR3 DNA is TGCGCCAGCAGCCAAGATCGCCCGACCTGGAGTTCATACGGCGACGAGCAGTACTTC.